The T cell receptor beta chain described here comes from a study of graft-versus-host responses after intestinal transplantation. This clone was picked up one time. No antigen is known for it. The CDR3 loop spans 18 amino acids. The ends were cut back, 3 bases at V and 0 bases at J, with 21 bases in the middle. Germline assignment: CDR1 SGHRS and CDR2 YFSETQ. Here immunoSEQ multiplex PCR was the method, and the copy in TCRdb shows in-frame clones only, minus some. The profile covers 90,000 or so clones, with 80% to 85% appearing a single time and around 0.86% taken by the ten largest. Sequences were derived from unstimulated CD4+ T cells sorted from spleen or lymph node cells, sampled before intestinal transplant. This sequence originates from a human donor who received an intestinal transplant. This sequence joins TRBV5-1 and TRBJ1-2; possibly TRBD1 for D (6 bases). Written as DNA, the CDR3 is TGCGCCAGCAGCTCCAGTCGGACAGCGACCGCCACTAACTATGGCTACACCTTC. Translation: CASSSSRTATATNYGYTF.